These T cell receptor beta chains were read from a single sample in a study of blood T cell repertoires in COVID-19. Libraries were prepared by immunoSEQ multiplex PCR; TCRdb keeps only in-frame clonotypes and omits some of them. This sample yields some 120,000 clones, of which 84% are seen a single time; around 12% belongs to the top ten. The sequencing input was peripheral blood. The receptor set was obtained from a woman younger than 45 who had recovered from COVID-19. CDR3s include the opening cysteine and the closing phenylalanine or tryptophan.

CASSVGGLAGVEQFF,TRBV9
CAISDLGHYGYTF,TRBV10-3
CASSPRGEATDTQYF,TRBV4-2
CASSLTGGLTGELFF,TRBV7-2
CASSSRTGSDIQYF,TRBV5-1
CASSPQQGASTEAFF,TRBV9
CAIRATQEGPGNEQFF,TRBV10-3
CASSQPSGMYNEQFF,TRBV3-1/TRBV3-2
CASSFTENTGELFF,TRBV5-6
CASSPYTTGVSYEQYF,TRBV11-1
CSVHRGADTQYF,TRBV29-1
CASSSNVRTEAFF,TRBV12-3/TRBV12-4
CASSPREGGTEAFF,TRBV4-1
CASSLGAGAYNEQFF,TRBV7-3
CASSPRRLLYSYEQYF,TRBV28
CSVDVSGNTEAFF,TRBV29-1
CASSLAQGGNGELFF,TRBV7-7
CASSIQGGKALFNYGYTF,TRBV19
CASSPTGTSTDTQYF,TRBV3-1/TRBV3-2
CASRLTGTGGNYGYTF,TRBV5-6